This is a list of T cell receptor beta chains from one sample in a study of shared clonotypes between healthy human individuals. TCRdb's copy holds only in-frame clones and misses some; the assay was immunoSEQ multiplex PCR. Of about 1 million clones detected, 78% appear once; the ten largest clones hold 0.5% to 0.6%. The specimen was memory CD4+ T cells from PBMCs. The receptors shown here come from a man aged 18 to 35 in good health. Some clones in this sample may be carry-over from other donors' samples. Each CDR3 is given with its conserved first and last residue. A D gene is named only where the DNA matches it firmly. Clone size is stated in some rows and not others, as once, few, many or a class when expanded.

d_call,clone_size,v_call,j_call,cdr3_nt,cdr3_aa
TRBD1,-,TRBV5-1,TRBJ2-3,TGCGCCAGCAGCTTGGAAGGGGGCGCGCCAGATACGCAGTATTTT,CASSLEGGAPDTQYF
-,-,TRBV7-9,TRBJ2-4,TGTGCCAGCAGCTTGGGGACTTACCTAAACATTCAGTACTTC,CASSLGTYLNIQYF
-,few,TRBV2,TRBJ1-1,TGTGCCAGCAGTCCGGAGGGGGGTACTGAAGCTTTCTTT,CASSPEGGTEAFF
-,-,TRBV10-3,TRBJ1-2,TGTGCCATCAGTGAGTCGATCTTGGCATCCTCCTATGGCTACACCTTC,CAISESILASSYGYTF
-,few,TRBV7-2,TRBJ1-4,TGTGCCAGCAGCTTCAAGGGAGGGGGTGAAAAACTGTTTTTT,CASSFKGGGEKLFF
TRBD2,-,TRBV5-4,TRBJ2-1,TGTGCCAGCAGCCCCCTAGCGGGAGCGTTGAATGAGCAGTTCTTC,CASSPLAGALNEQFF
-,-,TRBV9,TRBJ2-1,TGTGCCAGCAGTGCCAGGGTATCTGAGCAGTTCTTC,CASSARVSEQFF
-,-,TRBV5-1,TRBJ1-4,TGCGCCAGCAGCCGACAGTCGCTAGACGAAAAACTGTTTTTT,CASSRQSLDEKLFF
-,-,TRBV5-1,TRBJ2-3,TGCGCCAGCAGCTACCTCCTAAGTCTAGCGACAGATACGCAGTATTTT,CASSYLLSLATDTQYF
-,-,TRBV5-1,TRBJ2-7,TGCGCCAGCAGCCCAAACCGGACGCCACCAAGGTGGTACTTC,CASSPNRTPPRWYF
-,-,TRBV20-1,TRBJ2-5,TGCAGTTCAACCTTAGAGACCCAGTACTTC,CSSTLETQYF
-,-,TRBV5-1,TRBJ2-5,TGCGCCAGCAGCTTAGGGACTTTTCCGGAGACCCAGTACTTC,CASSLGTFPETQYF
-,-,TRBV6-5,TRBJ2-3,TGTGCCAGCAGTTACTCGAAGGAGGCCCCCCAGTATTTT,CASSYSKEAPQYF
-,once,TRBV5-1,TRBJ1-2,TGCGCCAGCAGCCTCACAGGGTCGGAAGGCTACACCTTC,CASSLTGSEGYTF
TRBD2,-,TRBV7-9,TRBJ2-5,TGTGCCAGCAGCCCAGGACTAGCCATCGAGACCCAGTACTTC,CASSPGLAIETQYF
-,-,TRBV5-1,TRBJ2-6,TGCGCCAGCAGCTTGGGGGGCTCCTCTGGGGCCAACGTCCTGACTTTC,CASSLGGSSGANVLTF
TRBD2,-,TRBV9,TRBJ2-1,TGTGCCAGCAGCGTCAGATTAGCGGGAGGACGCCATGAGCAGTTCTTC,CASSVRLAGGRHEQFF
-,-,TRBV19,TRBJ1-5,TGTGCCAGTAGCATGGGCAGTCAGCCCCAGCATTTT,CASSMGSQPQHF
TRBD2,-,TRBV11-2,TRBJ2-1,TGTGCCAGCAGAACCGGGACTAGCGGCAATGAGCAGTTCTTC,CASRTGTSGNEQFF
TRBD2,-,TRBV28,TRBJ2-7,TGTGCCAGCAGCGGGGGGGGCCCTCTCTACGAGCAGTACTTC,CASSGGGPLYEQYF
TRBD1,-,TRBV14,TRBJ1-2,TGTGCCAGCAGCCCTCAGCCGGGACAGGGTGGCCCTCACTATGGCTACACCTTC,CASSPQPGQGGPHYGYTF
-,many,TRBV11-2,TRBJ1-1,TGTGCCAGCAGCTTAGGACGGATTGAAGCTTTCTTT,CASSLGRIEAFF
-,few,TRBV19,TRBJ2-2,TGTGGGGTCTCGAACACCGGGGAGCTGTTTTTT,CGVSNTGELFF
-,-,TRBV7-2,TRBJ2-1,TGTGCCAGCAGCCCCCAAGGGCAGAACTACAATGAGCAGTTCTTC,CASSPQGQNYNEQFF
TRBD1,-,TRBV15,TRBJ1-2,TGTGCCACCAGCAGAGACGGACAGGACCGAGTCTACACCTTC,CATSRDGQDRVYTF
TRBD1,-,TRBV28,TRBJ2-2,TGTGCCAGCAGTTTTAGGACAGGATCCGTGGTGGCCGGGGAGCTGTTTTTT,CASSFRTGSVVAGELFF
-,-,TRBV5-6,TRBJ2-1,TGTGCCAGCAGCTTGGCCGGGAGCCTCTACAATGAGCAGTTCTTC,CASSLAGSLYNEQFF
-,-,TRBV5-1,TRBJ2-1,TGCGCCAGCAGCTTGGACCCTTACAATGAGCAGTTCTTC,CASSLDPYNEQFF
-,-,TRBV7-2,TRBJ1-3,TGTGCCAGCAGCCCCCGTTTTAGCTCTGGAAACACCATATATTTT,CASSPRFSSGNTIYF
-,-,TRBV2,TRBJ2-1,TGTGCCAGCAGCAACAAGGATGAGCAGTTCTTC,CASSNKDEQFF